This TCR beta chain was profiled in a study of cytomegalovirus exposure and HLA in healthy donors. This CDR3 has 15 amino acids. In germline, CDR1 is SNHLY, CDR2 FYNNEI. Trimming took off 6 bases at V and 7 bases at J, with 16 bases between the two ends. Generated by immunoSEQ multiplex PCR, the TCRdb table keeps only in-frame clones and is missing some. The sample records around 300,000 clones, about 85% being singletons. Sequencing input: PBMCs. The TCR was taken from a woman aged 25 to 39 in good health and CMV-seropositive. The J gene is TRBJ1-6, the V gene TRBV2; weak D call: TRBD1 (5 bases). The CDR3 region has the DNA TGTGCCAGCAGAGACGAGACAGCCTCAAATTCACCCCTCCACTTT. This translates into CASRDETASNSPLHF.